These T cell receptor beta chains were read from a single sample in a study of OX40 agonist ivuxolimab in advanced cancers. Sequencing was performed with immunoSEQ multiplex PCR; in TCRdb, only in-frame clones are kept and a portion is missing. The repertoire consists of just over 90,000 clones, with roughly 89% occurring once and the leading ten covering about 0.73%. The specimen was CD4+ or CD8+ T cells sorted from blood, collected in a trial of the OX40 agonist ivuxolimab. The receptors shown here come from an adult with an advanced solid tumor such as melanoma, head and neck, liver or kidney cancer. The CDR3 runs from the conserved cysteine through the conserved F or W. Each record gives: clone size, V gene, D gene, J gene, CDR3 protein, CDR3 DNA. D genes are given only for firm matches. Not every row has a clone size; where given, it reads once, few, many or a size class.

clone_size: -
v_call: TRBV30
d_call: -
j_call: TRBJ2-4
cdr3_aa: CAWSVEGSGEWYF
cdr3_nt: TGTGCCTGGAGTGTCGAGGGGTCCGGGGAGTGGTACTTC

clone_size: -
v_call: TRBV28
d_call: -
j_call: TRBJ2-1
cdr3_aa: CASSLLGSEQFF
cdr3_nt: TGTGCCAGCAGTTTATTGGGGAGCGAGCAGTTCTTC

clone_size: once
v_call: TRBV27
d_call: TRBD2
j_call: TRBJ2-5
cdr3_aa: CASREGLLQETQYF
cdr3_nt: TGTGCCAGCAGGGAGGGACTACTACAAGAGACCCAGTACTTC

clone_size: -
v_call: TRBV6-1
d_call: TRBD2
j_call: TRBJ2-2
cdr3_aa: CATRDRGGSGGELFF
cdr3_nt: TGTGCCACGCGTGATCGGGGGGGCTCAGGCGGGGAGCTGTTTTTT

clone_size: -
v_call: TRBV12-5
d_call: -
j_call: TRBJ2-1
cdr3_aa: CASGLRDGANNEQFF
cdr3_nt: TGTGCTAGTGGTTTGCGCGATGGGGCGAACAATGAGCAGTTCTTC

clone_size: -
v_call: TRBV11-3
d_call: TRBD1
j_call: TRBJ2-3
cdr3_aa: CASSLGISLGGQGAWDTQYF
cdr3_nt: TGTGCCAGCAGCTTAGGGATCTCGCTAGGGGGACAGGGCGCTTGGGATACGCAGTATTTT

clone_size: -
v_call: TRBV5-6
d_call: -
j_call: TRBJ2-1
cdr3_aa: CASSLAGRGSYNEQFF
cdr3_nt: TGTGCCAGCAGCTTGGCCGGCAGGGGTTCCTACAATGAGCAGTTCTTC

clone_size: -
v_call: TRBV30
d_call: -
j_call: TRBJ1-4
cdr3_aa: CAWSVDGLIEKLFF
cdr3_nt: TGTGCCTGGAGTGTAGACGGGTTAATTGAAAAACTGTTTTTT

clone_size: -
v_call: TRBV19
d_call: TRBD1
j_call: TRBJ1-4
cdr3_aa: CASSLEGATEKLFF
cdr3_nt: TGTGCCAGTAGTCTTGAGGGGGCGACAGAAAAACTGTTTTTT

clone_size: -
v_call: TRBV4-3
d_call: -
j_call: TRBJ2-1
cdr3_aa: CASSQKGSSYNEQFF
cdr3_nt: TGCGCCAGCAGCCAAAAAGGAAGCTCCTACAATGAGCAGTTCTTC

clone_size: -
v_call: TRBV11-1
d_call: TRBD1
j_call: TRBJ2-4
cdr3_aa: CASSLASARTGGKNIQYF
cdr3_nt: TGTGCCAGCAGCTTAGCGTCCGCGCGTACAGGGGGGAAAAACATTCAGTACTTC

clone_size: -
v_call: TRBV5-4
d_call: TRBD2
j_call: TRBJ2-1
cdr3_aa: CASSLKLAGASYNEQFF
cdr3_nt: TGTGCCAGCAGCTTGAAACTAGCGGGAGCCTCTTACAATGAGCAGTTCTTC

clone_size: -
v_call: TRBV28
d_call: -
j_call: TRBJ2-3
cdr3_aa: CASSLPSVDTQYF
cdr3_nt: TGTGCCAGCAGTTTGCCCTCGGTAGATACGCAGTATTTT

clone_size: -
v_call: TRBV7-2
d_call: TRBD1
j_call: TRBJ1-2
cdr3_aa: CASSLRDRVGYGYTF
cdr3_nt: TGTGCCAGCAGCTTAAGGGACAGGGTAGGCTATGGCTACACCTTC

clone_size: -
v_call: TRBV4-1
d_call: TRBD1
j_call: TRBJ1-5
cdr3_aa: CASSQVSGQGRNQPQHF
cdr3_nt: TGCGCCAGCAGCCAAGTGTCGGGACAGGGACGGAATCAGCCCCAGCATTTT

clone_size: -
v_call: TRBV6-5
d_call: -
j_call: TRBJ2-7
cdr3_aa: CASSYSYPPKDEQYF
cdr3_nt: TGTGCCAGCAGTTACTCTTACCCGCCAAAGGACGAGCAGTACTTC

clone_size: -
v_call: TRBV7-2
d_call: -
j_call: TRBJ2-2
cdr3_aa: CASTPRENTGELFF
cdr3_nt: TGTGCCAGCACGCCGCGTGAGAACACCGGGGAGCTGTTTTTT

clone_size: -
v_call: TRBV2
d_call: -
j_call: TRBJ2-1
cdr3_aa: CASRDRPSSNEQFF
cdr3_nt: TGTGCCAGCAGGGACCGCCCCAGCTCCAATGAGCAGTTCTTC

clone_size: -
v_call: TRBV2
d_call: TRBD1
j_call: TRBJ1-5
cdr3_aa: CASSGDSSNQPQHF
cdr3_nt: TGTGCCAGCAGTGGGGACAGTAGCAATCAGCCCCAGCATTTT

clone_size: -
v_call: TRBV21-1
d_call: -
j_call: TRBJ2-5
cdr3_aa: CASSRCPTSGRLETQYF
cdr3_nt: TGTGCCAGCAGCAGATGCCCCACTAGCGGGAGGTTAGAGACCCAGTACTTC

clone_size: -
v_call: TRBV7-9
d_call: TRBD2
j_call: TRBJ2-7
cdr3_aa: CASSLDAPPAGGPNEQYF
cdr3_nt: TGTGCCAGCAGCTTAGACGCGCCTCCGGCGGGAGGGCCTAACGAGCAGTACTTC

clone_size: -
v_call: TRBV18
d_call: -
j_call: TRBJ2-7
cdr3_aa: CASSPSGSYEQYF
cdr3_nt: TGTGCCAGCTCACCATCGGGTAGCTACGAGCAGTACTTC